This T cell receptor (beta chain) was recovered during a study of OX40 agonist ivuxolimab in advanced cancers. The V gene's germline CDR1 is MNHNY and CDR2 SVGAGI (reference sequence). Losses at the gene ends were 5 bases for V and 5 bases for J; bases not matched to a gene: 4. CDR3 length: 14 residues. TCRdb's copy holds only in-frame clones and misses some; the assay was immunoSEQ multiplex PCR. The data show roughly 60,000 clones, around 85% seen once. This clonotype was sampled from an adult with an advanced solid tumor such as melanoma, head and neck, liver or kidney cancer. This rearrangement joins TRBV6-6 to TRBJ1-3; the match to TRBD1 covers 9 bases. This specimen consisted of CD4+ or CD8+ T cells sorted from blood, obtained in a trial of the OX40 agonist ivuxolimab. CDR3 residues: CASSTGQGRNTIYF. CDR3 DNA: TGTGCCAGCAGTACCGGACAGGGGAGAAACACCATATATTTT.